The 21 T cell receptor beta chains below were found in one sample sequenced in a study of CXCR3-negative and CXCR3-positive naive CD8 T cells. Study-level results: TRB CDR3 hydrophobicity was greater in CXCR3-positive naive cells than in CXCR3-negative naive cells.

Each TRB cDNA library was prepared by 5' RACE (with UMI labels). TCRdb re-called the 5' RACE reads; every CDR3 protein appears as one record, without DNA. This sample's clone table lists about 89,000 distinct CDR3 sequences. The antigens these receptors bind are not known. Sequenced sample: naive CXCR3+ CD8+ T cells from blood. Subset indicated: CD45RO-CCR7+CD27+CD95- naive CD8+ T cells expressing CXCR3 (TNR3+). These receptors all stem from a human donor in good health. Some clones in this sample may be carry-over from other donors' samples.

The V and J genes are TRBV9 and TRBJ1-2; no DNA is available, so the TRBD1 call from TCRdb remains unchecked. Germline CDR1 reads SGDLS; CDR2 reads YYNGEE. The CDR3 is 14 residues long. The CDR3 sequence: CASSPYRDNYGYTF.

V usage is TRBV6-6 and J usage is TRBJ1-2. Per germline, CDR1 MNHNY and CDR2 SVGAGI (reference sequence). The CDR3 is 15 amino acids. The CDR3: CASSYSTAANYGYTF.

The chain recombines TRBV28 with TRBJ2-7; the D call of TRBD2 rests on TCRdb alone, since no DNA is present to check it. The germline V gene encodes CDR1 MDHEN and CDR2 SYDVKM. This CDR3 region has 16 residues. This CDR3 reads CASSPTLGSRTYEQYF.

The chain joins TRBV6-2 or TRBV6-3 to TRBJ2-7. The CDR3 is made up of 12 amino acids. Germline V gene data show CDR1 as MNHEY and CDR2 as SVGEGT. The CDR3 loop is CASTGSPYEQYF.

The chain uses TRBV27 and TRBJ2-7; checking the TCRdb D call of TRBD1 is not possible without DNA. The CDR3 length is 14 residues. Germline V gene sequence: CDR1 MNHEY, CDR2 SMNVEV (reference sequence). The CDR3 region is CASSQGGGIYEQYF.

The chain combines TRBV5-1 with TRBJ1-2; TCRdb reports TRBD1, a call that lacks DNA to check it against. Per germline, CDR1 SGHRS and CDR2 YFSETQ. The length of the CDR3 is 13 residues. CDR3 sequence reads: CASTPGELDGYTF.

V gene TRBV24-1 combines with J gene TRBJ2-1; TCRdb's D call, TRBD1, is unchecked because there is no DNA. Germline CDR1 KGHDR, CDR2 SFDVKD. The length of the CDR3 is 18 residues. The CDR3 spells CATSDRPGTGGTYNEQFF.

The chain has TRBV20-1 and TRBJ2-7; the D call of TRBD2 rests on TCRdb alone, since no DNA is present to check it. This CDR3 region has 16 residues. Per germline, CDR1 DFQATT and CDR2 SNEGSKA (reference sequence). This CDR3 reads CSARSGSSGSIYEQYF.

This chain connects TRBV14 to TRBJ2-7; TCRdb lists TRBD1, though no DNA is available to test this call. Germline CDR1 and CDR2: SGHDN and FVKESK. The CDR3 is 15 residues long. CDR3 sequence: CASSRRDRVSYEQYF.

The V and J genes are TRBV7-2 and TRBJ1-1; there is no DNA to check the TCRdb D call of TRBD1. The CDR3 extends over 13 amino acids. Germline CDR1 SGHTA, CDR2 FQGNSA. The CDR3: CASSYTGGTEAFF.

The V gene is TRBV2, the J gene TRBJ2-5; TCRdb lists TRBD2, though no DNA is available to test this call. Per the germline V gene, CDR1 is SNHLY and CDR2 is FYNNEI. CDR3 length equals 17 residues. The CDR3 loop is CASRPTSGSRGWETQYF.

J is TRBJ2-5 and V is TRBV20-1; the D call of TRBD2 rests on TCRdb alone, since no DNA is present to check it. Germline CDR1 and CDR2: DFQATT and SNEGSKA (reference sequence). The CDR3 totals 16 residues. CDR3 loop: CSARDSAIAGLETQYF.

The chain is built from TRBV5-4 and TRBJ2-1. The CDR3 has 13 amino acids. Per germline, CDR1 SGHNT and CDR2 YYREEE (reference sequence). The CDR3 spells CASSPNGYNEQFF.

The chain employs TRBV5-4 and TRBJ1-1. There are 13 residues in the CDR3. In germline, CDR1 is SGHNT, CDR2 YYREEE (reference sequence). The CDR3 reads CASSKTMNTEAFF.

V gene TRBV12-3 or TRBV12-4 combines with J gene TRBJ2-3; TCRdb designates TRBD1, a call that cannot be tested without DNA. The CDR3 is 12 residues long. CDR3 in amino acids: CASNRGADTQYF.

This chain links TRBV24-1 with TRBJ1-1. CDR3 size: 13 residues. Germline-derived CDR1 and CDR2 are KGHDR and SFDVKD. CDR3 sequence: CATSDLQSTEAFF.

The chain combines TRBV5-1 with TRBJ2-7; TCRdb indicates TRBD1, and absent DNA this call remains unverified. The CDR3 has 16 residues. CDR1 is SGHRS, CDR2 YFSETQ, per germline. The CDR3 here is CASSLWILGQGDEQYF.

The chain has TRBV21-1 and TRBJ2-7. TRBV21-1 is recorded as a pseudogene. The CDR3 extends over 16 amino acids. The CDR3 reads CASSKVISGSTYEQYF.

The rearrangement links TRBV20-1 to TRBJ1-2. Germline CDR1 DFQATT, CDR2 SNEGSKA (reference sequence). The CDR3 covers 12 residues. CDR3 region: CSARLADYGYTF.

The chain links TRBV12-3 or TRBV12-4 to TRBJ2-1; TCRdb names TRBD2, which stays unverified in the absence of DNA. This CDR3 is 15 amino acids long. This CDR3 is CASSLGTSSLNEQFF.

V usage is TRBV15 and J usage is TRBJ1-2; TCRdb reports TRBD1, a call that lacks DNA to check it against. Germline CDR1 is LNHNV and CDR2 is YYDKDF (reference sequence). This CDR3 comprises 16 residues. The chain's CDR3 is CATSRSRTGGDYGYTF. The full variable domain, its missing parts supplied by reference TRBV15 and TRBJ1-2, is DAMVIQNPRYQVTQFGKPVTLSCSQTLNHNVMYWYQQKSSQAPKLLFHYYDKDFNNEADTPDNFQSRRPNTSFCFLDIRSPGLGDTAMYLCATSRSRTGGDYGYTFGSGTRLTVV.